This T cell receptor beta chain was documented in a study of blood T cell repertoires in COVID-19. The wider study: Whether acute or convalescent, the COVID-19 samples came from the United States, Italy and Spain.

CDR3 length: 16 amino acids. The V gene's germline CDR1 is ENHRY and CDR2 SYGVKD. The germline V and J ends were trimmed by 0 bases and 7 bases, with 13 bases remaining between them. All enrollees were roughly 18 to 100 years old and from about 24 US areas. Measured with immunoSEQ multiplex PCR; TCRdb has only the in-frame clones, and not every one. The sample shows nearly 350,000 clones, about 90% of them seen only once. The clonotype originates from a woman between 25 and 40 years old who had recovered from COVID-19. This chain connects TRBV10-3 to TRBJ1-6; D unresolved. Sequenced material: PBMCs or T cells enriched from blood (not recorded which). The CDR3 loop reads CAISESKEGLNSPLHF. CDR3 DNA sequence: TGTGCCATCAGTGAGTCCAAGGAGGGTTTGAATTCACCCCTCCACTTT.